This T cell receptor beta chain stems from a study of technical replicates of blood from a handful of donors. This table comes from immunoSEQ multiplex PCR, and its TCRdb copy is limited to in-frame clones, with some not included. The data contain around 69,000 clones, approximately 96% of them singletons. The CDR3 runs to 14 residues. V dropped 5 bases and J dropped 3; count of bases not matched to a gene: 6. Germline V gene sequence: CDR1 LNHDA, CDR2 SQIVND (reference sequence). Sequencing was done on a sample of T cells isolated from PBMCs. The V call is TRBV19, the J call TRBJ1-2; 7 bases line up with TRBD1. This TCR was sampled from a human donor in good health. CDR3 sequence reads: CASSDRVRDYGYTF. The DNA for the CDR3 is TGTGCCAGTAGTGACAGGGTAAGGGACTATGGCTACACCTTC.